The T cell receptor beta chain described here comes from a study of blood T cell repertoires in COVID-19 (TCRdb year 2020). Turning to the overall study: Samples from collaborators originated in the United States, Italy and Spain and spanned both the acute and convalescent phases of COVID-19. The repertoires were released in a freely available public database meant as a resource for research on the immune response to SARS-CoV-2. HLA class I and class II types, where available, came from metadata supplied by the sample provider rather than from assay-based typing. The samples were drawn from the first 160 participants of the ongoing ImmuneRACE study and from some 1,300 subjects provided by 6 global collaborators. Deeply sampled blood TCRbeta repertoires from subjects exposed to, actively infected with, or recovered from COVID-19 were included in the dataset. The sample metadata nearly always contained a de-identified subject ID, COVID-19 status, age in years and sex. The material from the prospective study consisted of cDNA or gDNA derived from T cells, B-cell-depleted T cells, or PBMCs. What the research found in general, with its limitations: How much clinical and demographic metadata was included differed by source and by participant, and the metadata was provided uncurated.

One collaborating source in Seattle enrolled patients while the patients were actively infected and followed the patients over time throughout the course of disease. The collaborating institutions used their own protocols to collect whole blood in K2EDTA tubes. For TCRbeta analysis, collaborator samples were shipped as frozen whole blood, as isolated PBMCs, or as DNA extracted from either sample type. For this clone: The antigen this receptor binds is unknown. No much larger clone exists at a distance of one base, and base qualities are not known.

Via the germline V gene (reference sequence), CDR1 is MNHEY and CDR2 SMNVEV. The CDR3 covers 17 residues, taking in both the cysteine and the phenylalanine. Only the CDR3 part of the read is kept: 51 bases, read in frame from the first base. V drops 5 bases and J drops 9 bases, leaving 25 bases in between. TCRbeta CDR3 regions were amplified from genomic DNA by means of the immunoSEQ Assay, a bias-controlled multiplex PCR. Per the original workflow: Within the assay, amplification of reference gene primers was used to estimate how many nucleated cells each sample contained. To quantify the absolute abundance of each unique TCRbeta CDR3 rearrangement, sequence reads were collapsed and filtered. Productive Simpson clonality was computed per sample as the square root of Simpson's diversity index over productive rearrangements. Held by TCRdb, this immuneACCESS table contains in-frame sequences only and omits some clones. Under half of the omission traces to an unresolved V gene where checked; the cause of the rest is unknown. That table is the source of V, J and clone size, and D and trimming were worked out from the DNA. This sample has 300,000 to 350,000 clones in its table, and 80% to 95% of those were observed once. The ten biggest clones cover around 6.8% of the sample.

The TCR originated in a woman in her twenties or thirties with COVID-19, enrolled during active disease. The chain joins TRBV27 to TRBJ2-2, and TRBD1 may be the D gene, going by 6 matching bases. Sequenced: peripheral blood. At the DNA level, the sequence is TGTGCCAGCAGTCAAGTCGGGCCTCAGGGACAACACCGGGAGCTGTTTTTT. The resulting protein is CASSQVGPQGQHRELFF.